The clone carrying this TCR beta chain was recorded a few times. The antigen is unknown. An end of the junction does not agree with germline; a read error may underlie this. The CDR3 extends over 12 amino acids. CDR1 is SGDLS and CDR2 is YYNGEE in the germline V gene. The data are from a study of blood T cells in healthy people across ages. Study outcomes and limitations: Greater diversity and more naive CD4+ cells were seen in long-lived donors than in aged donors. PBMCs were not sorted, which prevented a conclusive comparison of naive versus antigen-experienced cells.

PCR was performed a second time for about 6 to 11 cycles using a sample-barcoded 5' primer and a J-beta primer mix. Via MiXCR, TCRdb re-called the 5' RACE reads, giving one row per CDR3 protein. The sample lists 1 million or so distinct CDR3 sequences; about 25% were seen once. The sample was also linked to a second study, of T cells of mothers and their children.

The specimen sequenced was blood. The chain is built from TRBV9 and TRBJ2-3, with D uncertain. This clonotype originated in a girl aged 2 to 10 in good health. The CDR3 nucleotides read TGTGCCGGCAGCGACTCAACAGATACGCAGTATTTT. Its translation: CAGSDSTDTQYF.